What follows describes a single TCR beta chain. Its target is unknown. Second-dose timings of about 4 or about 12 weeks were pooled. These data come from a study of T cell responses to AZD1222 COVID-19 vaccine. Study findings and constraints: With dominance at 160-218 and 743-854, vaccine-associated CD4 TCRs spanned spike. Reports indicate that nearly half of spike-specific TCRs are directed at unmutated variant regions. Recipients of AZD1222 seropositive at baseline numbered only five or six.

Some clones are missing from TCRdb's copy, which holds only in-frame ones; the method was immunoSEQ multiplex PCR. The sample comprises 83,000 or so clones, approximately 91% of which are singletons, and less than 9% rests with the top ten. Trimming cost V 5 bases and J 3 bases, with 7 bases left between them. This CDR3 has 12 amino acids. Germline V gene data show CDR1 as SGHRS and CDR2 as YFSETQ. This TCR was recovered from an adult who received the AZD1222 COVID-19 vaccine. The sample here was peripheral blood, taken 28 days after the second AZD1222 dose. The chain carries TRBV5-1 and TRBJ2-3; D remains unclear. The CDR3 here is CASSLFTDTQYF. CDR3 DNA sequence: TGCGCCAGCAGTCTTTTTACAGATACGCAGTATTTT.